The 24 T cell receptor beta chains below come from one sample, sequenced in a study of regulatory T cells in long-lasting Graves disease (dated by TCRdb to about 2021). Sample time point, as interpreted from the label and publication: newly diagnosed GD, antithyroid drugs for less than 3 months. For both TCR sequencing and RNA sequencing, RNA was extracted from PBMCs using TRIzol. The library came from multiplex PCR. For sequencing, an Illumina HiSeq 4000 was employed. TCR beta libraries were built with iRepertoire HTBI primers and Arm-PCR amplification of CDR3 regions. TCRdb passed the public sequencing reads through fastp at Q25 and MiXCR, retaining productive beta sequences. CDR3 protein duplicates are merged, each entry listing the most common genes and DNA. The sample records 300,000 to 400,000 distinct CDR3 sequences, less than 20% of which are singletons. The top ten clonotypes cover 20% to 25% of the sample.

The specimen was peripheral blood mononuclear cells (PBMCs), collected at new diagnosis, from a patient treated with antithyroid drugs. These receptors were collected from a female donor with Graves disease.

This clonotype was detected a few times. The gene calls are TRBV9 and TRBJ2-3; TRBD2 matches 8 bases. Germline CDR1 SGDLS, CDR2 YYNGEE. The CDR3 is made up of 15 amino acids. V lost 4 bases to trimming and J lost 5 bases; unmatched junction nucleotides: 9. The CDR3 region is CASSPGGLGGDTQYF. Written as DNA, the CDR3 is TGTGCCAGCAGCCCCGGGGGACTAGGAGGAGATACGCAGTATTTT.

This clonotype was detected only a few times. The chain is built from TRBV24-1 and TRBJ2-6, with 7 bases that match TRBD1. The germline V gene encodes CDR1 KGHDR and CDR2 SFDVKD. This CDR3 comprises 18 residues. V lost 9 bases to trimming and J lost 1 base; unmatched junction nucleotides: 14. The CDR3 here is CATEGNPGQTSGANVLTF. For the CDR3, the DNA is TGTGCCACCGAGGGAAACCCGGGACAGACATCTGGGGCCAACGTCCTGACTTTC.

The J gene is TRBJ2-3, the V gene TRBV5-1, with no clear D. Germline assignment: CDR1 SGHRS and CDR2 YFSETQ. Trimming pared 0 bases from V and 2 bases from J, leaving 10 bases between. This CDR3 spans 15 amino acids. The CDR3 DNA sequence: TGCGCCAGCAGCTTGGCCTTGGTACACACAGATACGCAGTATTTT. Translation: CASSLALVHTDTQYF.

About this clonotype: A much more abundant neighbour one base away suggests this may be a read error. The final CDR3 position lacks the conserved phenylalanine or tryptophan, pointing to a likely read error. CDR3 bases: TGTGCCAGCGGTGTGTTCCCGAGGACTGAAGCTTTCTCT. Residues: CASGVFPRTEAFS. The rearrangement joins TRBV27 to TRBJ1-1; D is ambiguous. Per the germline V gene, CDR1 is MNHEY and CDR2 is SMNVEV (reference sequence). The CDR3 runs 13 residues. Trimming took 8 bases from V and 5 from J, leaving 15 bases between them.

This clonotype was counted many times. V gene TRBV5-6 combines with J gene TRBJ1-5, with 8 positions matching TRBD1. CDR3 length: 15 residues. CDR1 and CDR2 (germline): SGHDT, YYEEEE. After removal of 2 bases from V and 3 bases from J, the junction contained 4 bases not matched to a gene. CDR3 loop: CASSFRDRFNQPQHF. For the CDR3, the DNA is TGTGCCAGCAGCTTCCGGGACAGGTTCAATCAGCCCCAGCATTTT.

This clonotype was counted ten times or more. CDR3 amino acids: CASSLGRGVPLYEQYF. For the CDR3, the DNA is TGTGCCAGCAGCTTAGGCAGGGGCGTCCCGCTCTACGAGCAGTACTTC. The rearrangement uses TRBV7-2 and TRBJ2-7; possible D gene TRBD1, 6 bases. Germline CDR1 and CDR2: SGHTA and FQGNSA. This CDR3 spans 16 amino acids. V was shortened by 1 base and J by 3 bases, with 16 bases between the two germline ends.

There are many counts of this clonotype. The chain couples TRBV7-9 to TRBJ2-3; tentative D call: TRBD2 (6 bases). The V end was cut by 5 bases, the J end by 4 bases, with 13 bases between. This CDR3 region has 14 residues. CDR1 is SEHNR and CDR2 is FQNEAQ in the germline V gene (reference sequence). CDR3 amino acids: CASSTWGDADTQYF. As DNA, the CDR3 is TGTGCCAGCAGCACCTGGGGGGACGCAGATACGCAGTATTTT. The complete variable domain, with remaining parts taken from reference TRBV7-9 and TRBJ2-3, reads DTGVSQNPRHKITKRGQNVTFRCDPISEHNRLYWYRQTLGQGPEFLTYFQNEAQLEKSRLLSDRFSAERPKGSFSTLEIQRTEQGDSAMYLCASSTWGDADTQYFGPGTRLTVL.

The chain carries TRBV5-6 and TRBJ2-4; D not resolved. The V end was cut by 4 bases, the J end by 0 bases, with 14 bases between. Germline V lookup: CDR1 SGHDT, CDR2 YYEEEE. This CDR3 region has 16 residues. CDR3 protein: CASSARRKLAKNIQYF. CDR3 in DNA: TGTGCCAGCAGCGCAAGAAGAAAATTAGCCAAAAACATTCAGTACTTC.

This clonotype was seen repeatedly, ten times or more. J is TRBJ2-7 and V is TRBV28, with D tentatively TRBD2 (5 bases). Germline V gene lookup returns CDR1 MDHEN and CDR2 SYDVKM. The CDR3 contains 15 residues. V lost 5 bases, J lost 2 bases, and 16 bases lay in between. The CDR3 DNA reads TGTGCCAGCAGTCTCCTGGATAGCGCAACCTACGAGCAGTACTTC. Amino acid sequence: CASSLLDSATYEQYF. Together with reference TRBV28 and TRBJ2-7, the CDR3 gives the full variable domain: DVKVTQSSRYLVKRTGEKVFLECVQDMDHENMFWYRQDPGLGLRLIYFSYDVKMKEKGDIPEGYSVSREKKERFSLILESASTNQTSMYLCASSLLDSATYEQYFGPGTRLTVT.

This clonotype was recorded at least ten times. The rearrangement joins TRBV28 to TRBJ1-2; weak D call: TRBD1 (5 bases). Germline CDR1 reads MDHEN; CDR2 reads SYDVKM. Trimming pared 5 bases from V and 5 bases from J, leaving 15 bases between. CDR3 length equals 14 residues. In nucleotides, the CDR3 is TGTGCCAGCAGTACCTCGGGACGGCAGTATGGCTACACCTTC. Translating it yields CASSTSGRQYGYTF.

This clonotype was observed at least ten times. The chain couples TRBV9 to TRBJ2-1, with 10 bases lining up with TRBD2. Germline CDR1 reads SGDLS; CDR2 reads YYNGEE. The CDR3 spans 15 residues. Losses at the gene ends were 4 bases for V and 8 bases for J; bases not matched to a gene: 9. This chain's CDR3 is CASSHSGGASDEQFF. CDR3 in DNA: TGTGCCAGCAGCCACAGCGGGGGGGCCTCGGATGAGCAGTTCTTC.

This clonotype appeared many times. The V gene is TRBV12-5, the J gene TRBJ2-2; D gene unclear. Trimming pared 2 bases from V and 5 bases from J, leaving 3 bases between. Per germline, CDR1 LGHNT and CDR2 FRNRAP. The CDR3 is 12 amino acids. The CDR3 DNA reads TGTGCTAGTGGTTTGTCGACCGGGGAGCTGTTTTTT. Translating it yields CASGLSTGELFF.

To note about this clonotype: This may be a read error, as it is one base from a much larger clone. The chain joins TRBV5-6 to TRBJ1-2, with 7 bases lining up with TRBD1. The germline gives CDR1 SGHDT, CDR2 YYEEEE. Germline trimming cut 3 bases from V and 0 bases from J; bases unmatched to any gene: 2. The CDR3 spans 14 residues. CDR3 sequence reads: CASSSGQSNYGYTF. CDR3 in DNA: TGTGCCAGCAGCTCGGGACAGTCTAACTATGGCTACACCTTC.

This clonotype was observed a few times. The chain is built from TRBV4-1 and TRBJ1-5; tentatively, D is TRBD1 (6 bases). This CDR3 contains 15 residues. The V end lost 3 bases, the J end lost 7 bases, and 16 bases lay between the germline ends. From germline, CDR1 is MGHRA and CDR2 YSYEKL. CDR3 sequence (DNA): TGCGCCAGCAGCCATCTACAGGGCCCCCAACAGCCCCAGCATTTT. Its protein product is CASSHLQGPQQPQHF.

Worth noting for this clonotype: The junction departs from germline at one end; a sequencing error may be responsible. The genes are TRBV28 and TRBJ2-5; 10 nucleotides match TRBD2. The CDR3 runs to 16 residues. Germline-derived CDR1 and CDR2 are MDHEN and SYDVKM. As DNA, the CDR3 is TGCGCCAGCAGCCAAGATACTAGCGGGGTTGGGGAGACCCAGTACTTC. Its protein product is CASSQDTSGVGETQYF.

Remarks on this clonotype: Possible read error: a much larger clone is one base away. The chain couples TRBV7-2 to TRBJ2-1, with TRBD2 identical over 14 bases. The trim removed 3 bases at V and 8 bases at J, leaving 6 bases unmatched. Germline assignment: CDR1 SGHTA and CDR2 FQGNSA. This CDR3 has 16 residues. The CDR3 DNA reads TGTGCCAGCAGCTTGACTAGCGGGAGGGCCTCAGATGAGCAGTTCTTC. Translation: CASSLTSGRASDEQFF.

As for this clonotype: This sequence is one base from a far larger clone and is likely a read error. V is TRBV20-1 and J is TRBJ2-1, with 7 bases fitting TRBD2. V lost 5 bases, J lost 10 bases, and 23 bases stayed unmatched. The CDR3 totals 17 residues. The V gene's germline CDR1 is DFQATT and CDR2 SNEGSKA (reference sequence). CDR3 in amino acids: CSARRNLAVGRAYEQFF. CDR3 DNA sequence: TGCAGTGCTCGGAGGAACCTAGCGGTTGGGAGGGCCTACGAGCAGTTCTTC.

The chain couples TRBV25-1 to TRBJ2-1, with D possibly being TRBD2 (5 bases). This CDR3 region has 13 residues. Germline-derived CDR1 and CDR2 are MGHDK and SYGVNS. Trimming pared 8 bases from V and 3 bases from J, leaving 11 bases between. CDR3 protein: CASSSEVYNEQFF. CDR3 bases: TGTGCCAGCTCCTCGGAGGTCTACAATGAGCAGTTCTTC.

This clonotype occurred many times. The genes are TRBV20-1 and TRBJ2-3; D is possibly TRBD1 (5 bases). CDR1 is DFQATT and CDR2 is SNEGSKA in the germline V gene (reference sequence). V lost 0 bases to trimming and J lost 2 bases, with 15 bases between them. The CDR3 length is 16 residues. This CDR3 is CSARDGRGVSTDTQYF. Here the CDR3 DNA reads TGCAGTGCTAGAGACGGAAGGGGTGTTTCCACAGATACGCAGTATTTT.

This clonotype was observed many times. V usage is TRBV11-1 and J usage is TRBJ2-5; TRBD1 might be the D (5 bases). V lost 3 bases and J lost 2, with 7 bases in between. The length of the CDR3 is 13 residues. Germline CDR1 and CDR2: SGHAT and FQDESV (reference sequence). In DNA form, the CDR3 reads TGTGCCAGCAGCTTTAAGGGGCAAGAGACCCAGTACTTC. Amino acid sequence: CASSFKGQETQYF.

Concerning this clonotype: A clone one base away is much larger, so this may be a read error. V and J are TRBV11-2 and TRBJ2-2; TRBD1 aligns across 7 bases. CDR1 and CDR2 (germline): SGHAT, FQNNGV. The CDR3 covers 14 residues. In DNA, the CDR3 is TGTGCCAGCCTGACAGGGCCGAACACCGGGGACCTGTTTTTT. It codes for CASLTGPNTGDLFF.

The V gene is TRBV29-1, the J gene TRBJ1-2; 11 nucleotides agree with TRBD1. In germline, CDR1 is SQVTM, CDR2 ANQGSEA. Germline trimming cut 5 bases from V and 5 bases from J; bases unmatched to any gene: 10. The CDR3 is 15 amino acids. CDR3 sequence: CSVRSGDRGVYGYTF. For the CDR3, the DNA is TGCAGCGTTCGAAGTGGGGACAGGGGGGTATATGGCTACACCTTC.

This clonotype occurred a few times. The V and J genes are TRBV30 and TRBJ2-2; D unclear. This CDR3 is 16 amino acids long. Germline V gene sequence: CDR1 GTSNPN, CDR2 SVGIG (reference sequence). V lost 3 bases, J lost 0 bases, and 14 bases lay in between. The CDR3 sequence is CAWSPTRHANTGELFF. CDR3 bases: TGTGCCTGGAGCCCCACCCGACACGCGAACACCGGGGAGCTGTTTTTT.

This clonotype came up a few times. This chain uses TRBV10-3 with TRBJ2-2; tentatively, D is TRBD2 (6 bases). Trimming removed 10 bases at V and 4 bases at J, with 19 bases between. Germline V gene data show CDR1 as ENHRY and CDR2 as SYGVKD. The CDR3 consists of 15 residues. The CDR3 here is CATSQIGRGTGELFF. CDR3 sequence (DNA): TGTGCCACTTCACAGATCGGGAGAGGCACCGGGGAGCTGTTTTTT.